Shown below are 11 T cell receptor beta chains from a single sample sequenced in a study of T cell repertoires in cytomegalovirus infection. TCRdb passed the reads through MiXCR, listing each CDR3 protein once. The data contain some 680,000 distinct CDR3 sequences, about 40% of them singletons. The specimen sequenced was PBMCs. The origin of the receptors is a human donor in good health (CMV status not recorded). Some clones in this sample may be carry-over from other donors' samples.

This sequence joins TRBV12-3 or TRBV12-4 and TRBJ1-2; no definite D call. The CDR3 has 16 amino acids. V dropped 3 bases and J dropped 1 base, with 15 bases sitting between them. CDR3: CASSFLVTESNYGYTF. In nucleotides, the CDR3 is TGTGCCAGCAGTTTCCTCGTAACCGAAAGTAACTATGGCTACACCTTC.

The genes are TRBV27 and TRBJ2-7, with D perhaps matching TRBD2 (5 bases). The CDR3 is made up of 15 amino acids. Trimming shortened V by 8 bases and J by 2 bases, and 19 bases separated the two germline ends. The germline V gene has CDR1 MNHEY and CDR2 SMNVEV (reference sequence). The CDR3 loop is CASSEDWRAPYEQYF. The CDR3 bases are TGTGCCAGCTCCGAAGATTGGCGGGCCCCCTACGAGCAGTACTTC.

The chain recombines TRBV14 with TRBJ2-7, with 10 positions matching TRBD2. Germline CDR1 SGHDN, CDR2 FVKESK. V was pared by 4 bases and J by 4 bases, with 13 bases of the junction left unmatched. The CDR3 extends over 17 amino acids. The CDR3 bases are TGTGCCAGCAGCCTCCGAACCCCCACTAGCGGGAATTACGAGCAGTACTTC. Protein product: CASSLRTPTSGNYEQYF.

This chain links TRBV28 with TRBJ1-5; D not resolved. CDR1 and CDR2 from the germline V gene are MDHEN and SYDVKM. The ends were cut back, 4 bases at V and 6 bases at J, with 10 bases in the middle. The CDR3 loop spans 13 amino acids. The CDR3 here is CASSSIVSQPQHF. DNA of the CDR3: TGTGCCAGCAGTTCCATTGTCAGTCAGCCCCAGCATTTT.

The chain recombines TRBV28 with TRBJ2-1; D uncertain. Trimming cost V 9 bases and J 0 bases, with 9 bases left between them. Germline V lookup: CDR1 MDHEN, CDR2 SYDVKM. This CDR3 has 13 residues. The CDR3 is CASLSYSYNEQFF. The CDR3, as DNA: TGTGCCAGTCTGTCTTACTCCTACAATGAGCAGTTCTTC.

The CDR3 DNA follows: TGTGGCACAACGTCACAGGTCTACGAGCAGTACTTC. Translation gives CGTTSQVYEQYF. V gene TRBV28 combines with J gene TRBJ2-7; maybe TRBD1 (5 bases). The CDR3 totals 12 residues. Germline V gene sequence: CDR1 MDHEN, CDR2 SYDVKM.

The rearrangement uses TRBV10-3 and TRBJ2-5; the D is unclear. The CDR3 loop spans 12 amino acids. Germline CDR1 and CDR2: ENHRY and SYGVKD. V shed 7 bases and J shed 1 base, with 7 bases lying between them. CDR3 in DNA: TGTGCCATCAAAACCCCCCAAGAGACCCAGTACTTC. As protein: CAIKTPQETQYF.

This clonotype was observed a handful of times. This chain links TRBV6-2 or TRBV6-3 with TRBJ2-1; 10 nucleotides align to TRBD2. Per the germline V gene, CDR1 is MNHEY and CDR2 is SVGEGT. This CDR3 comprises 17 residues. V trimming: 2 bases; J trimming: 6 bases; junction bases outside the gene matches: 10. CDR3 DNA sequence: TGTGCCAGCAGTTACGCCCGGGCTAGCGGGAGTGGCAATGAGCAGTTCTTC. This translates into CASSYARASGSGNEQFF.

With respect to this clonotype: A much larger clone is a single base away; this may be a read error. The CDR3 is CASSLVPGSTDTQYF. As DNA, the CDR3 is TGTGCCAGCAGCTTAGTTCCGGGGAGCACAGATACGCAGTATTTT. The chain carries TRBV11-2 and TRBJ2-3, with D possibly being TRBD2 (5 bases). CDR1 SGHAT and CDR2 FQNNGV come from the germline V gene. Deletions cut 1 base from V and 0 bases from J, with 8 bases between. The CDR3 has 15 residues.

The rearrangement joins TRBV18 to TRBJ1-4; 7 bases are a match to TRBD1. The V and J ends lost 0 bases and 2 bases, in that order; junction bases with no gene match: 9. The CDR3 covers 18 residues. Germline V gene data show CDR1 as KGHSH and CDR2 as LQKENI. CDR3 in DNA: TGTGCCAGCTCACCACCTCGACAGGGAATATCGACTAATGAAAAACTGTTTTTT. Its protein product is CASSPPRQGISTNEKLFF.

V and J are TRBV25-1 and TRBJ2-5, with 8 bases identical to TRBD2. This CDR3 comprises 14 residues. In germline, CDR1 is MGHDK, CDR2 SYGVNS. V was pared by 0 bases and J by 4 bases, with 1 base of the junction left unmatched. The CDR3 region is CASSEYLAGETQYF. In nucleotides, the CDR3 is TGTGCCAGCAGTGAATATCTAGCGGGAGAGACCCAGTACTTC.